The entry that follows covers one T cell receptor (beta chain) sequence. Clones were read by immunoSEQ multiplex PCR, and TCRdb kept only the in-frame ones, dropping some. The sample includes about 80,000 clones, about nine tenths of them seen just once. The record originates from a study of PD-L1 blockade in urothelial cancer. Background on the study: Blood analysis occurred 3 weeks (second dose) and 6 weeks after treatment start. Each blood sample yielded a median of 141,255 T cells.

This CDR3 is 14 amino acids long. V dropped 3 bases and J dropped 6; count of bases not matched to a gene: 0. Germline CDR1 and CDR2: SEHNR and FQNEAQ (reference sequence). This rearrangement joins TRBV7-9 to TRBJ2-2; 11 nucleotides agree with TRBD2. The clonotype was recovered from a woman in her 70s with urothelial cancer. Sequences were derived from PBMCs, sampled around atezolizumab (anti-PD-L1) treatment. CDR3 in DNA: TGTGCCAGCAGCTTTAGCGGGAGGGCCGGGGAGCTGTTTTTT. Protein product: CASSFSGRAGELFF.